This T cell receptor (beta chain) appears in the sequencing data of a study of T cells in Graves' hyperthyroidism and ophthalmopathy. To note about this clonotype: Its antigen is still unknown.

Study-wide findings and caveats: Among thyroid clonotypes expanded above 0.001, most also appeared in blood. A model using 13 V-J features told ophthalmopathy apart from stable hyperthyroidism.

CDR1 and CDR2 from the germline V gene are SGHRS and YFSETQ. V trimming: 4 bases; J trimming: 3 bases; junction bases outside the gene matches: 5. This CDR3 is built from 14 residues. Authors of the study amplified TCR beta CDR3 regions from RNA transcripts. TCR CDR3 regions were first amplified by RT-PCR with HTBI primers. In TCRdb, the multiplex PCR reads were re-called with MiXCR into one record per CDR3 protein. The sample gives about 560,000 distinct CDR3 sequences, approximately 15% of which show up once; around 14% is in the top ten. The hyperthyroidism was newly diagnosed and had lasted under 2 months; the patients were aged 18 to 65. Researchers barred patients who had uncontrolled infection, other autoimmune disease, pregnancy or lactation.

The sample taken for sequencing was blood. The V gene is TRBV5-1, the J gene TRBJ2-5; 8 bases are a match to TRBD1. The clonotype originates from a woman aged 35 to 49 with Graves' hyperthyroidism. As DNA, the CDR3 is TGCGCCAGCAGCACGCTGGACAGGGAAGAGACCCAGTACTTC. It translates to CASSTLDREETQYF.